The 18 T cell receptor beta chains below were found in one sample sequenced in a study of T cells in narcolepsy. The method was immunoSEQ multiplex PCR; TCRdb's version includes in-frame clones alone and lacks a portion of them. The data show 30,000 to 35,000 clones, with around 80% seen just once and more than 0.85% held by the top ten. Sequencing used memory (CD45RA-) CD4+ T cells from blood. Receptor source: a human donor in good health.

This clone was counted a few times. V is TRBV6-5 and J is TRBJ2-7; D is unclear. Deletions cut 4 bases from V and 0 bases from J, with 4 bases between. Germline assignment: CDR1 MNHEY and CDR2 SVGAGI. The CDR3 runs to 12 residues. CDR3 sequence reads: CASSSISYEQYF. In DNA form, the CDR3 reads TGTGCCAGCAGTTCGATCTCCTACGAGCAGTACTTC.

The chain couples TRBV2 to TRBJ2-4; D not certain. Germline CDR1 and CDR2: SNHLY and FYNNEI. The V end lost 7 bases, the J end lost 0 bases, and 13 bases lay between the germline ends. This CDR3 contains 15 residues. DNA for the CDR3: TGTGCCAGCATGCGTCCAGACCTAGCCAAAAACATTCAGTACTTC. Amino acids: CASMRPDLAKNIQYF. Supplemented by reference TRBV2 and TRBJ2-4, the full variable domain reads EPEVTQTPSHQVTQMGQEVILRCVPISNHLYFYWYRQILGQKVEFLVSFYNNEISEKSEIFDDQFSVERPDGSNFTLKIRSTKLEDSAMYFCASMRPDLAKNIQYFGAGTRLSVL.

This clone was observed a few times. The chain recombines TRBV19 with TRBJ2-1, with D maybe TRBD1 (6 bases). In germline, CDR1 is LNHDA, CDR2 SQIVND (reference sequence). Trimming took 5 bases from V and 0 from J, leaving 14 bases between them. This CDR3 comprises 16 residues. The CDR3 bases are TGTGCCAGTAGTGTATTAGGGGGTAGCTCCTACAATGAGCAGTTCTTC. Translated: CASSVLGGSSYNEQFF. The full variable domain, rest sourced from reference TRBV19 and TRBJ2-1, is DGGITQSPKYLFRKEGQNVTLSCEQNLNHDAMYWYRQDPGQGLRLIYYSQIVNDFQKGDIAEGYSVSREKKESFPLTVTSAQKNPTAFYLCASSVLGGSSYNEQFFGPGTRLTVL.

The rearrangement links TRBV4-2 to TRBJ2-1, with 10 bases fitting TRBD2. Germline loops: CDR1 LGHNA, CDR2 YNFKEQ. J was trimmed by 3 bases and V by 3 bases; bases with no gene match: 5. CDR3 size: 16 residues. CDR3 bases: TGTGCCAGCAGCCAGCAACTAGCGGGGCTCTACAATGAGCAGTTCTTC. Translating gives CASSQQLAGLYNEQFF.

This chain joins TRBV19 and TRBJ2-2; TRBD1 agrees at 7 bases. Per germline, CDR1 LNHDA and CDR2 SQIVND (reference sequence). This CDR3 spans 14 amino acids. V dropped 2 bases and J dropped 4; count of bases not matched to a gene: 1. The DNA of the CDR3 is TGTGCCAGTAGTATAAAGGGGGCCACCGGGGAGCTGTTTTTT. This codes for CASSIKGATGELFF. The full variable domain, with the rest looked up from reference TRBV19 and TRBJ2-2, is DGGITQSPKYLFRKEGQNVTLSCEQNLNHDAMYWYRQDPGQGLRLIYYSQIVNDFQKGDIAEGYSVSREKKESFPLTVTSAQKNPTAFYLCASSIKGATGELFFGEGSRLTVL.

The chain links TRBV7-2 to TRBJ2-3, with a tentative D call TRBD1 (5 bases). The CDR3 consists of 14 residues. V lost 3 bases to trimming and J lost 1 base, with 8 bases between them. Germline CDR1 is SGHTA and CDR2 is FQGNSA. The chain's CDR3 is CASSFTGRTDTQYF. CDR3 DNA sequence: TGTGCCAGCAGCTTTACAGGACGCACAGATACGCAGTATTTT.

This chain uses TRBV10-3 with TRBJ1-1; 11 nucleotides match TRBD1. Germline V gives CDR1 ENHRY, CDR2 SYGVKD. This CDR3 has 14 amino acids. The V gene end was trimmed by 4 bases and the J gene end by 4 bases; junction bases not matched to a gene: 2. This chain's CDR3 is CAISGGTGGTEAFF. The CDR3 DNA is TGTGCCATCAGTGGGGGGACAGGGGGCACTGAAGCTTTCTTT.

The V and J genes are TRBV7-2 and TRBJ2-5; no firm D call. Germline V CDR1 and CDR2: SGHTA, FQGNSA. The CDR3 covers 14 residues. Deletions cut 8 bases from V and 5 bases from J, with 18 bases between. The CDR3 bases are TGTGCCAGCGGGTTTTACCAAGTCATGGAGACCCAGTACTTC. Protein product: CASGFYQVMETQYF.

CDR3 sequence: CASSFRRAQYF. In DNA form, the CDR3 reads TGTGCCAGCAGCTTTCGCCGGGCCCAGTACTTC. The chain links TRBV7-2 to TRBJ2-5; the D is unclear. The CDR3 loop spans 11 amino acids. V gave up 3 bases and J gave up 9 bases, with 8 bases separating them. Germline lookup yields CDR1 SGHTA and CDR2 FQGNSA. Looking up the rest from reference TRBV7-2 and TRBJ2-5 gives the full variable domain: GAGVSQSPSNKVTEKGKDVELRCDPISGHTALYWYRQSLGQGLEFLIYFQGNSAPDKSGLPSDRFSAERTGGSVSTLTIQRTQQEDSAVYLCASSFRRAQYFGPGTRLLVL.

The chain has TRBV7-6 and TRBJ2-1; D is possibly TRBD1 or TRBD2 (6 bases each). Trimming removed 0 bases from V and 5 bases from J, with 11 bases in between. Germline CDR1 is SGHVS and CDR2 is FNYEAQ. CDR3 length equals 15 residues. CDR3 bases: TGTGCCAGCAGCTTAGCGGGGGGCGCGAACAATGAGCAGTTCTTC. Translating it yields CASSLAGGANNEQFF.

V is TRBV11-2 and J is TRBJ2-1; TRBD2 aligns across 9 bases. This CDR3 is built from 15 residues. Germline V lookup: CDR1 SGHAT, CDR2 FQNNGV. V was clipped by 4 bases and J by 3 bases; unmatched bases: 4. CDR3 amino acids: CASSSLAGNYNEQFF. CDR3 DNA: TGTGCCAGCAGCTCCCTAGCGGGAAACTACAATGAGCAGTTCTTC. Full variable domain (missing parts from reference TRBV11-2 and TRBJ2-1): EAGVAQSPRYKIIEKRQSVAFWCNPISGHATLYWYQQILGQGPKLLIQFQNNGVVDDSQLPKDRFSAERLKGVDSTLKIQPAKLEDSAVYLCASSSLAGNYNEQFFGPGTRLTVL.

The chain is built from TRBV7-9 and TRBJ1-1; possibly TRBD1 for D (6 bases). The CDR3 spans 14 residues. The V end lost 6 bases, the J end lost 7 bases, and 18 bases lay between the germline ends. Germline V gene data show CDR1 as SEHNR and CDR2 as FQNEAQ (reference sequence). In DNA, the CDR3 is TGTGCCAGCAGTCGTTACGGACAGACATTTGAAGCTTTCTTT. Amino acid sequence: CASSRYGQTFEAFF. The full variable domain, rest sourced from reference TRBV7-9 and TRBJ1-1, is DTGVSQNPRHKITKRGQNVTFRCDPISEHNRLYWYRQTLGQGPEFLTYFQNEAQLEKSRLLSDRFSAERPKGSFSTLEIQRTEQGDSAMYLCASSRYGQTFEAFFGQGTRLTVV.

This clone was observed a single time. CDR3 DNA: TGTGCCAGCAGCCAGGGGGGATCTGGGGCCAACGTCCTGACTTTC. It is translated as CASSQGGSGANVLTF. The V and J genes are TRBV6-6 and TRBJ2-6, with D perhaps matching TRBD1 (7 bases). The V gene's germline CDR1 is MNHNY and CDR2 SVGAGI (reference sequence). CDR3 size: 15 residues. V was clipped by 6 bases and J by 1 base, with 10 bases between them.

The chain recombines TRBV11-2 with TRBJ1-1; TRBD1 might be the D (6 bases). Germline values: CDR1 SGHAT, CDR2 FQNNGV. The CDR3 runs 14 residues. Between the trimmed V and J ends, which lost 3 bases and 0 bases, there was a span of 8 bases. CDR3 residues: CASSFGDMNTEAFF. In nucleotides, the CDR3 is TGTGCCAGCAGCTTTGGGGACATGAACACTGAAGCTTTCTTT.

V and J are TRBV2 and TRBJ2-1; 11 bases map to TRBD2. Trimming cost V 7 bases and J 5 bases; bases outside gene matches: 10. Germline V gives CDR1 SNHLY, CDR2 FYNNEI. The CDR3 has 16 amino acids. DNA of the CDR3: TGTGCCAGCAACAACCCGGGACTAGCGGACAACAATGAGCAGTTCTTC. It codes for CASNNPGLADNNEQFF.

The V call is TRBV2, the J call TRBJ2-7; D could derive from TRBD1 or TRBD2 (5 bases each). Germline CDR1 SNHLY, CDR2 FYNNEI. V was shortened by 5 bases and J by 1 base, with 12 bases between the two germline ends. CDR3 size: 14 residues. Here the CDR3 DNA reads TGTGCCAGCAGTCCCGGGACGAAATCCTACGAGCAGTACTTC. It translates to CASSPGTKSYEQYF.

This clone was picked up one time. This chain joins TRBV6-5 and TRBJ2-1; either TRBD1 or TRBD2 may supply D (5 bases each). The germline gives CDR1 MNHEY, CDR2 SVGAGI. V was clipped by 5 bases and J by 6 bases, with 8 bases between them. The CDR3 totals 12 residues. The CDR3 protein is CASSRDVNEQFF. Here the CDR3 DNA reads TGTGCCAGCAGTCGGGACGTCAATGAGCAGTTCTTC.

The chain couples TRBV7-3 to TRBJ2-2; unclear D gene. Germline loops: CDR1 SGHTA, CDR2 FQGTGA. Deletions cut 5 bases from V and 1 base from J, with 8 bases between. The CDR3 sequence is 14 residues long. CDR3 nucleotide sequence: TGTGCCAGCAGCGAGTACATGAACACCGGGGAGCTGTTTTTT. Protein product: CASSEYMNTGELFF.